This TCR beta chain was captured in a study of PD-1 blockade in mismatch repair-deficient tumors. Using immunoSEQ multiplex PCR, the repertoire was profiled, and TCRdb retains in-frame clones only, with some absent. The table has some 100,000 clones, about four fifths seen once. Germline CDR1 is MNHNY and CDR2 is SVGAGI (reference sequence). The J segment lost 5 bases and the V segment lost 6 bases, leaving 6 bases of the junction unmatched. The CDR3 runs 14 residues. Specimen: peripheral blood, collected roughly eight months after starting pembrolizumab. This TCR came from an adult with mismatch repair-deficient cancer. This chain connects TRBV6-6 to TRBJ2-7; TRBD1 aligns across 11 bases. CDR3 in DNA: TGTGCCAGCAGCTGGGACAGGGGGAGCGACGAGCAGTACTTC. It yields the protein CASSWDRGSDEQYF.